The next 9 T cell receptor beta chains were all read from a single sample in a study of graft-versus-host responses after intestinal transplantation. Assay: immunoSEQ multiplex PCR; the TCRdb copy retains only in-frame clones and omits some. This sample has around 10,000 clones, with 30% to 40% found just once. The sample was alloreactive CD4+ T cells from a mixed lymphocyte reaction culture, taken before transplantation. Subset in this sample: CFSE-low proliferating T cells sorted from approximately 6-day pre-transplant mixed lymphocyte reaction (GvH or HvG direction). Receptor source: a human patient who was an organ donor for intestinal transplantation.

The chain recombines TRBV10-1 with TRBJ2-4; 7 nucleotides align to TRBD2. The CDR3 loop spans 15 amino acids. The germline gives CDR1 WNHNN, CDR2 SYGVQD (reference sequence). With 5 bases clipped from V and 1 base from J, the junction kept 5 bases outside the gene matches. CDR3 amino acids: CASSSGIGAKNIQYF. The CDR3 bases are TGCGCCAGCAGTAGCGGGATTGGGGCCAAAAACATTCAGTACTTC.

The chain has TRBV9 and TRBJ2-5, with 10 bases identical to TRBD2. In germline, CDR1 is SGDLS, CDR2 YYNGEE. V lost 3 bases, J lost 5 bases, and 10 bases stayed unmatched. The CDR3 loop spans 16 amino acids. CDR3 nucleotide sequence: TGTGCCAGCAGCGCCAACCAGCGGGGGGGCAGGGAGACCCAGTACTTC. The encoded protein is CASSANQRGGRETQYF.

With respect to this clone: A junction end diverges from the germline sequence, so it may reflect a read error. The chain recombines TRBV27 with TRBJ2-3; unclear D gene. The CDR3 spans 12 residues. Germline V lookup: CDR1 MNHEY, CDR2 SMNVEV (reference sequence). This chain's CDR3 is CASSPNTDMQYF. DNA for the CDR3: TGTGCCAGCAGTCCAAACACAGATATGCAGTATTTT.

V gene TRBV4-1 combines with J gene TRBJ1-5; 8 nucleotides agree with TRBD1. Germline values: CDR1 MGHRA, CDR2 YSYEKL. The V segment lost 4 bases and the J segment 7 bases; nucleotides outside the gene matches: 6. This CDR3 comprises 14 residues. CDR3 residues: CASSRNQGAQPQHF. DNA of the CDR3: TGCGCCAGCAGCCGGAACCAGGGGGCCCAGCCCCAGCATTTT.

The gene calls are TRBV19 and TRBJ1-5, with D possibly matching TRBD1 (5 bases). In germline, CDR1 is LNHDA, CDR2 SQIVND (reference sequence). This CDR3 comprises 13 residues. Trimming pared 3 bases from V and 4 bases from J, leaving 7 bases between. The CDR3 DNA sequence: TGTGCCAGTAGTATCCGACAGAATCAGCCCCAGCATTTT. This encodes CASSIRQNQPQHF.

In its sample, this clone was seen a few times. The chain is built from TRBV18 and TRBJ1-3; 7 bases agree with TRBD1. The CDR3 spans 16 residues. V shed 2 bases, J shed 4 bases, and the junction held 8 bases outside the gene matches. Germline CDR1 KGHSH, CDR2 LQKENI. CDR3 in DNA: TGTGCCAGCTCACCAATAGACAGGGTTCAAGGAAACACCATATATTTT. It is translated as CASSPIDRVQGNTIYF.

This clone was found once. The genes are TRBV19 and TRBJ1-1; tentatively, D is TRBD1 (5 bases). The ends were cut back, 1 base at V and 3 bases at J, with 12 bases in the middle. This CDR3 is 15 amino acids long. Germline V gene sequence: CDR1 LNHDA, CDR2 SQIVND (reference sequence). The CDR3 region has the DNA TGTGCCAGTAGTATAGGGGGCGACAGACACACTGAAGCTTTCTTT. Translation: CASSIGGDRHTEAFF.

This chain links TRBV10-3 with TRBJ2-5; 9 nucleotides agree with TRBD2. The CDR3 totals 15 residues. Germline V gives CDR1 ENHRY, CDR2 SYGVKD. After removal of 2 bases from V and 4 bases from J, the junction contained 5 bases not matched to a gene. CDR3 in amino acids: CAISEPWRGGETQYF. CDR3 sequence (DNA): TGTGCCATCAGTGAGCCCTGGCGGGGGGGAGAGACCCAGTACTTC.

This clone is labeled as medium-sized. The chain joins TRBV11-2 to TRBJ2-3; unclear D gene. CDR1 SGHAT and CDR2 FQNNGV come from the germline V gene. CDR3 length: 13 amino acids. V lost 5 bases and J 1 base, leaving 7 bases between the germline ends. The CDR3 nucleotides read TGTGCCAGCAGCGGGCAACGCACAGATACGCAGTATTTT. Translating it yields CASSGQRTDTQYF. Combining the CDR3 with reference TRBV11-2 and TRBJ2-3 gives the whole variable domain EAGVAQSPRYKIIEKRQSVAFWCNPISGHATLYWYQQILGQGPKLLIQFQNNGVVDDSQLPKDRFSAERLKGVDSTLKIQPAKLEDSAVYLCASSGQRTDTQYFGPGTRLTVL.